The sequence of this T cell receptor beta chain was determined in a study of graft-versus-host responses after intestinal transplantation. Across the study: All recipients were transplanted with multivisceral, liver-intestinal, or isolated intestinal grafts. Anti-thymocyte globulin induction was given to all recipients, followed by tacrolimus and steroids for approximately three years. The study's findings and limits: Graft-versus-host to host-versus-graft clonal ratios in allografts were high in patients with graft-donor T cell macrochimerism.

Produced via immunoSEQ multiplex PCR; TCRdb's table is partial and in-frame only. This table has about 85,000 clones, under 95% appearing once. For this clone: Its cognate antigen is unknown.

Trimming removed 3 bases at V and 5 bases at J, with 13 bases between. Per the germline V gene, CDR1 is MNHEY and CDR2 is SMNVEV (reference sequence). The CDR3 length is 14 residues. This sequence originates from a human donor who was the organ donor for an intestinal transplant. The chain carries TRBV27 and TRBJ1-2, with a weak D call TRBD1 (5 bases). The source material was unstimulated CD8+ T cells sorted from spleen or lymph node cells, sampled before transplant. CDR3 sequence (DNA): TGTGCCAGCAGTTTCGTGGGGCTCGGGTATGGCTACACCTTC. It codes for CASSFVGLGYGYTF.